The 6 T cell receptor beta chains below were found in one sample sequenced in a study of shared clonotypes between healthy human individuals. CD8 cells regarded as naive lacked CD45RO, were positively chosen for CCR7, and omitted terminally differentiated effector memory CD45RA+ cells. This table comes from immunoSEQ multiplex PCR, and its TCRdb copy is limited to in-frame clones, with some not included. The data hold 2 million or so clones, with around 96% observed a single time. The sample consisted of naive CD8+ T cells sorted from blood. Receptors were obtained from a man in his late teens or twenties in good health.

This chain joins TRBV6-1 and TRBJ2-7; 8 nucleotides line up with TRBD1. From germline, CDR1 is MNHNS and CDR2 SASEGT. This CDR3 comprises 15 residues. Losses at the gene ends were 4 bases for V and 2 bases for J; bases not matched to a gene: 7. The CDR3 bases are TGTGCCAGCAGTGTAGTGGACAGGGTTACCTACGAGCAGTACTTC. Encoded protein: CASSVVDRVTYEQYF.

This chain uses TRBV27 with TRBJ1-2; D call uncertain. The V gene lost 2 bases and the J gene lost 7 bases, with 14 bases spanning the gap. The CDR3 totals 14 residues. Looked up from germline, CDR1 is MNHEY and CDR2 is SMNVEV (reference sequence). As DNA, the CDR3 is TGTGCCAGCAGTTTACCCGGAGTCAGTAGTGGCTACACCTTC. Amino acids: CASSLPGVSSGYTF.

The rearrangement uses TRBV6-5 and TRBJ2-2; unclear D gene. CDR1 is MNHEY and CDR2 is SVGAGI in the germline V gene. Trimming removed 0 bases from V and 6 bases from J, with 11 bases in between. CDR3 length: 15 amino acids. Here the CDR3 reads CASSYSVGWAGELFF. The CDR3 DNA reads TGTGCCAGCAGTTACTCCGTCGGTTGGGCCGGGGAGCTGTTTTTT.

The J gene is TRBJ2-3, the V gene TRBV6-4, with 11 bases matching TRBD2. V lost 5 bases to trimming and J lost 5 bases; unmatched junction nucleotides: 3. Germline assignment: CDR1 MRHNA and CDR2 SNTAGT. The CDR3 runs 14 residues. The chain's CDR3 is CASSTSGGIDTQYF. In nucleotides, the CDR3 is TGTGCCAGCAGTACTAGCGGGGGAATAGATACGCAGTATTTT.

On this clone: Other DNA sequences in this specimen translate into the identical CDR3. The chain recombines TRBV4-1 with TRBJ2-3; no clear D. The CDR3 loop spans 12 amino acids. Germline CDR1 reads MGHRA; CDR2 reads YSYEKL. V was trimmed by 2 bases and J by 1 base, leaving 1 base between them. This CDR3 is CASSQRTDTQYF. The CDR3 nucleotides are TGCGCCAGCAGCCAACGCACAGATACGCAGTATTTT.

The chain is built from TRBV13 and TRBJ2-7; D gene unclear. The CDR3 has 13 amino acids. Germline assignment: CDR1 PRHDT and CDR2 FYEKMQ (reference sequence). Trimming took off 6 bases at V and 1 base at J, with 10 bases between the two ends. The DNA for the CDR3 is TGTGCCAGCAGGTACAGTAGTTCCTACGAGCAGTACTTC. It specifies CASRYSSSYEQYF. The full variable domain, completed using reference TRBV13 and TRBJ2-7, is AAGVIQSPRHLIKEKRETATLKCYPIPRHDTVYWYQQGPGQDPQFLISFYEKMQSDKGSIPDRFSAQQFSDYHSELNMSSLELGDSALYFCASRYSSSYEQYFGPGTRLTVT.